A selection of T cell receptor beta chains follows, all from one sample in a study of CD8 T cells in Susac syndrome. TCRdb called the immunoSEQ multiplex PCR reads again in MiXCR, with one record for every CDR3 protein. The profile shows 120,000 or so distinct CDR3 sequences, 85% to 95% of them singletons. The specimen was CD4+ T cells from PBMCs. The origin of the receptors is a human donor in good health. CDR3s include the opening cysteine and the closing phenylalanine or tryptophan. Each record gives: V gene, clone size, CDR3 protein. Clone size is stated in some rows and not others, as once, few, many or a class when expanded.

v_call: TRBV7-2
clone_size: NA
cdr3_aa: CASSLPSGLAFKQFF

v_call: TRBV6-6
clone_size: NA
cdr3_aa: CASSYMNTEAFF

v_call: TRBV12-3/TRBV12-4
clone_size: few
cdr3_aa: CASSLREKLFF

v_call: TRBV28
clone_size: NA
cdr3_aa: CASSSPAGTEAFF

v_call: TRBV5-1
clone_size: NA
cdr3_aa: CASSNPGTTTRELFF

v_call: TRBV7-2
clone_size: NA
cdr3_aa: CASSLVAGGSYEQYF

v_call: TRBV19
clone_size: NA
cdr3_aa: CASTQIWGGGRSYEQYF

v_call: TRBV4-1
clone_size: NA
cdr3_aa: CASSQDRLRAAEAFF

v_call: TRBV18
clone_size: NA
cdr3_aa: CASSPRTSEAADTQYF

v_call: TRBV27
clone_size: NA
cdr3_aa: CASSLRGLSSYNSPLHF

v_call: TRBV28
clone_size: NA
cdr3_aa: CASSFLASAFF

v_call: TRBV14
clone_size: NA
cdr3_aa: CASSGYHNEQFF

v_call: TRBV7-2
clone_size: NA
cdr3_aa: CASSLVGQGNEKLFF

v_call: TRBV29-1
clone_size: NA
cdr3_aa: CSVDGTSGTGELFF

v_call: TRBV11-2
clone_size: NA
cdr3_aa: CASSKRVGAGGGDEQYF

v_call: TRBV7-2
clone_size: NA
cdr3_aa: CASSLDSSSYNEQFF

v_call: TRBV4-2
clone_size: NA
cdr3_aa: CASSQVPSGLADTDTQYF

v_call: TRBV30
clone_size: NA
cdr3_aa: CAWSFDRGPLETQYF

v_call: TRBV6-5
clone_size: NA
cdr3_aa: CASSYATGGSYNEQFF

v_call: TRBV20-1
clone_size: NA
cdr3_aa: CSARDGSGSYEQYF

v_call: TRBV5-1
clone_size: NA
cdr3_aa: CASSPGLAGGGNEQFF

v_call: TRBV18
clone_size: NA
cdr3_aa: CASSPLDGSYNEQFF

v_call: TRBV29-1
clone_size: NA
cdr3_aa: CSVLQGGTGELFF

v_call: TRBV6-5
clone_size: NA
cdr3_aa: CASSYPLDPGLPNTGELFF

v_call: TRBV7-3
clone_size: NA
cdr3_aa: CASSFSSGPQETQYF

v_call: TRBV12-3/TRBV12-4
clone_size: once
cdr3_aa: CASSFGGAPYNEQFF

v_call: TRBV4-1
clone_size: NA
cdr3_aa: CASRLGAGDSWETQYF

v_call: TRBV29-1
clone_size: NA
cdr3_aa: CSGTVRGGTQYF

v_call: TRBV10-3
clone_size: NA
cdr3_aa: CAISDEWDGAEAFF

v_call: TRBV20-1
clone_size: NA
cdr3_aa: CSAGDSPNQPQHF

v_call: TRBV20-1
clone_size: once
cdr3_aa: CSATRGSDSTDTQYF

v_call: TRBV6-1
clone_size: NA
cdr3_aa: CASRLSGTSASGWETQYF

v_call: TRBV5-1
clone_size: NA
cdr3_aa: CASSLEGQPYGYTF